This T cell receptor beta chain was found in a study of early stage breast cancer tumors. About the research overall: ER+/PR+/HER2- status applied to about 75% of the 16 invasive breast tumors. Study findings and constraints: Commonly generated sequences made up most enriched TCRB sequences shared between patients.

Each sample had two DNA replicates, roughly 0.48 ug blood or roughly 1.5 ug tissue. TCRdb's copy holds only in-frame clones and misses some; the assay was immunoSEQ multiplex PCR. The repertoire includes about 5,400 clones, 55% to 75% of them detected once, and about a tenth sits in the top ten. The germline V gene has CDR1 MNHNY and CDR2 SVGAGI (reference sequence). The CDR3 loop spans 12 amino acids. V gave up 5 bases and J gave up 12 bases, with 14 bases separating them. This clone was found once. What it binds is not known. The chain joins TRBV6-6 to TRBJ2-1, with D hard to call. Sequencing was done on a sample of breast tumor tissue. The sequence came from a person in their sixties or seventies with breast cancer. The CDR3 nucleotides are TGTGCCAGCAGTCAAGACCTACGAGCGCAGTTCTTC. As protein: CASSQDLRAQFF.